Listed here are 21 T cell receptor beta chains from one sample, sequenced in a study of cytomegalovirus exposure and HLA in healthy donors. Primers: 60 Vbeta forward and 13 Jbeta reverse. Clones were read by immunoSEQ multiplex PCR, and TCRdb kept only the in-frame ones, dropping some. Among roughly 120,000 clones listed, roughly three fifths were seen once. What was sequenced was PBMCs. The receptors shown here come from a woman aged 40 to 55 in good health and CMV-seropositive.

The V call is TRBV27, the J call TRBJ2-1; TRBD2 is a possible D gene (6 bases). The CDR3 sequence is 13 residues long. Trimming cost V 5 bases and J 10 bases, with 15 bases left between them. In germline, CDR1 is MNHEY, CDR2 SMNVEV (reference sequence). The CDR3 is CASSPRRSGEQFF. The DNA of the CDR3 is TGTGCCAGCAGTCCACGTCGGAGCGGGGAGCAGTTCTTC.

This chain uses TRBV27 with TRBJ1-2, with TRBD1 matching over 7 bases. V gave up 8 bases and J gave up 1 base; unmatched junction bases: 16. Germline V gene sequence: CDR1 MNHEY, CDR2 SMNVEV (reference sequence). This CDR3 has 17 residues. CDR3 nucleotide sequence: TGTGCCAGCTTCCCCACCGCACAGGGGAGGATTAACTATGGCTACACCTTC. Translated, it gives CASFPTAQGRINYGYTF.

This clone came up a few times. The chain joins TRBV18 to TRBJ2-1; unclear D gene. The CDR3 runs to 15 residues. Per germline, CDR1 KGHSH and CDR2 LQKENI. The ends were cut back, 2 bases at V and 4 bases at J, with 12 bases in the middle. The CDR3 sequence: CASSPDQVVYNEQFF. The CDR3 region has the DNA TGTGCCAGCTCACCAGACCAGGTGGTGTACAATGAGCAGTTCTTC.

The sample holds a few counts of this clone. The CDR3 DNA sequence: TGTGCCAGCAGTTCCCGGACAGGGACCCATGGCTACACCTTC. This codes for CASSSRTGTHGYTF. The gene calls are TRBV28 and TRBJ1-2, with 8 bases that match TRBD1. Looked up from germline, CDR1 is MDHEN and CDR2 is SYDVKM. The CDR3 consists of 14 residues. With V trimmed by 4 bases and J by 6 bases, 7 bases remained unmatched.

This clone was detected only a few times. This chain uses TRBV28 with TRBJ2-7; 7 bases are shared with TRBD1. The CDR3 spans 14 residues. Germline V gives CDR1 MDHEN, CDR2 SYDVKM. J gave up 3 bases and V 8 bases, and 10 bases lay outside the gene matches. DNA for the CDR3: TGTGCCAGCTTCACTAGGGACAGCAACTACGAGCAGTACTTC. Protein sequence: CASFTRDSNYEQYF.

The chain joins TRBV7-2 to TRBJ2-1; D possibly corresponds to TRBD2 (5 bases). The V end lost 1 base, the J end lost 7 bases, and 14 bases lay between the germline ends. Per germline, CDR1 SGHTA and CDR2 FQGNSA. CDR3 length equals 15 residues. CDR3 in DNA: TGTGCCAGCAGCTTAGGGGCGGATCCGGGGAATGAGCAGTTCTTC. This gives the protein CASSLGADPGNEQFF.

The chain has TRBV6-1 and TRBJ2-5; 9 nucleotides agree with TRBD1. The end of the DNA is better explained by TRBJ2-7, so the J call may be wrong. CDR3 length equals 14 residues. Germline V gene lookup returns CDR1 MNHNS and CDR2 SASEGT. In nucleotides, the CDR3 is TGTGCCAGCAGTGAAGCGGGACAGGGTGACGAGCAGTACTTC. Translated, it gives CASSEAGQGDEQYF.

The V call is TRBV5-6, the J call TRBJ2-7; 8 nucleotides align to TRBD2. Germline trimming cut 2 bases from V and 4 bases from J; bases unmatched to any gene: 11. There are 16 residues in the CDR3. The germline CDR1 and CDR2 sequences are SGHDT and YYEEEE. For the CDR3, the DNA is TGTGCCAGCAGCTTTGGTACCCAGCGGGAGTGGTACGAGCAGTACTTC. It yields the protein CASSFGTQREWYEQYF.

V gene TRBV4-1 combines with J gene TRBJ2-7; a possible D gene is TRBD2 (5 bases). CDR3 size: 15 residues. Per the germline V gene, CDR1 is MGHRA and CDR2 is YSYEKL. Trimming shortened V by 3 bases and J by 1 base, and 13 bases separated the two germline ends. The CDR3 DNA reads TGCGCCAGCAGCCACCTCCTGACGGGGTCCTACGAGCAGTACTTC. It specifies CASSHLLTGSYEQYF.

V gene TRBV4-1 combines with J gene TRBJ1-1; TRBD1 agrees at 9 bases. The CDR3 has 15 residues. V dropped 0 bases and J dropped 5; count of bases not matched to a gene: 4. Looked up from germline, CDR1 is MGHRA and CDR2 is YSYEKL. CDR3 sequence: CASSQEGTGFTEAFF. CDR3 nucleotides: TGCGCCAGCAGCCAAGAGGGGACAGGGTTTACTGAAGCTTTCTTT.

This clone occurred once. The genes are TRBV5-4 and TRBJ2-5, with 8 bases identical to TRBD2. This CDR3 has 16 amino acids. Germline-derived CDR1 and CDR2 are SGHNT and YYREEE (reference sequence). V was pared by 4 bases and J by 4 bases, with 12 bases of the junction left unmatched. The CDR3 loop is CASSDLTGRVRETQYF. CDR3 nucleotide sequence: TGTGCCAGCAGCGACCTTACCGGGAGGGTAAGAGAGACCCAGTACTTC.

This clone was seen only a few times. V is TRBV27 and J is TRBJ2-1, with TRBD2 matching over 11 bases. CDR1 MNHEY and CDR2 SMNVEV come from the germline V gene (reference sequence). V was clipped by 3 bases and J by 7 bases; unmatched bases: 5. This CDR3 is built from 15 residues. The CDR3 protein is CASSFLAGGGNEQFF. The CDR3 region has the DNA TGTGCCAGCAGTTTCCTAGCGGGAGGAGGAAATGAGCAGTTCTTC.

The chain employs TRBV6-5 and TRBJ2-7; TRBD2 aligns across 8 bases. In germline, CDR1 is MNHEY, CDR2 SVGAGI. Trimming at V came to 2 bases and at J to 3 bases, leaving 9 bases not matched to a gene. This CDR3 region has 16 residues. CDR3 nucleotide sequence: TGTGCCAGCAGTTACCATAAGCGGGAGCCGCTCTACGAGCAGTACTTC. It translates to CASSYHKREPLYEQYF.

This clone was detected only a few times. The chain has TRBV6-1 and TRBJ2-7, with D perhaps matching TRBD1 (5 bases). Germline assignment: CDR1 MNHNS and CDR2 SASEGT. This CDR3 contains 14 residues. With 0 bases removed from V and 3 bases from J, the gap between germline ends came to 9 bases. CDR3 in amino acids: CASSEAYTGYEQYF. Here the CDR3 DNA reads TGTGCCAGCAGTGAAGCGTATACAGGCTACGAGCAGTACTTC.

V is TRBV6-4 and J is TRBJ2-3, with D tentatively TRBD2 (6 bases). The CDR3 loop spans 16 amino acids. The ends were cut back, 0 bases at V and 1 base at J, with 11 bases in the middle. The germline CDR1 and CDR2 sequences are MRHNA and SNTAGT. The CDR3 bases are TGTGCCAGCAGTGACTCGTCGGGAGACGGCACAGATACGCAGTATTTT. Residues: CASSDSSGDGTDTQYF.

V gene TRBV6-1 combines with J gene TRBJ2-5; 9 bases are shared with TRBD1. CDR3 length: 16 residues. V lost 2 bases, J lost 5 bases, and 9 bases stayed unmatched. CDR1 is MNHNS, CDR2 SASEGT, per germline. This CDR3 reads CASSESGQGSVETQYF. For the CDR3, the DNA is TGTGCCAGCAGTGAATCGGGACAGGGATCGGTGGAGACCCAGTACTTC.

The V gene is TRBV27, the J gene TRBJ1-2; no definite D call. The V end lost 5 bases, the J end lost 4 bases, and 8 bases lay between the germline ends. CDR1 is MNHEY and CDR2 is SMNVEV in the germline V gene (reference sequence). The CDR3 length is 12 residues. CDR3 protein: CASSMGSYGYTF. CDR3 bases: TGTGCCAGCAGTATGGGCAGCTATGGCTACACCTTC.

The J gene is TRBJ2-5, the V gene TRBV4-3; D possibly corresponds to TRBD1 (7 bases). The length of the CDR3 is 14 residues. The germline V gene encodes CDR1 LGHNA and CDR2 YSLEER. V shed 3 bases and J shed 5 bases, with 13 bases lying between them. The CDR3 DNA follows: TGCGCCAGCAGCCAGTACAGGGGACTGGAGACCCAGTACTTC. Translation gives CASSQYRGLETQYF.

This clone came up a few times. The chain couples TRBV27 to TRBJ2-7, with TRBD1 matching 9 bases. Germline V gene sequence: CDR1 MNHEY, CDR2 SMNVEV (reference sequence). The V segment lost 3 bases and the J segment 2 bases; nucleotides outside the gene matches: 5. The CDR3 totals 15 residues. In DNA, the CDR3 is TGTGCCAGCAGTTTCGGGACAGGGCTAACCTACGAGCAGTACTTC. As protein: CASSFGTGLTYEQYF.

CDR3: CASSLDGPRSYEQYF. The CDR3, as DNA: TGTGCCAGCAGCTTGGATGGTCCGCGCTCCTACGAGCAGTACTTC. This chain joins TRBV5-4 and TRBJ2-7; D unresolved. The CDR3 covers 15 residues. Germline V CDR1 and CDR2: SGHNT, YYREEE (reference sequence). V was cut by 0 bases and J by 0 bases, with 10 bases left in between.

V gene TRBV28 combines with J gene TRBJ1-4; D unresolved. Germline CDR1 and CDR2: MDHEN and SYDVKM. There are 14 residues in the CDR3. Trimming cost V 3 bases and J 5 bases, with 10 bases left between them. The CDR3 nucleotides are TGTGCCAGCAGTTTGGAGGCGATAAATGAAAAACTGTTTTTT. It specifies CASSLEAINEKLFF.